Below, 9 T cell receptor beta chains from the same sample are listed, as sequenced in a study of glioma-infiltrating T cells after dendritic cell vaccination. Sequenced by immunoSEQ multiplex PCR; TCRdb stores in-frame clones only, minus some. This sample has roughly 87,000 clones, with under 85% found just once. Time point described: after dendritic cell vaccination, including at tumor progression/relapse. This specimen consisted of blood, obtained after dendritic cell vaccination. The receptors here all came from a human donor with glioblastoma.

The CDR3 is CASSQEETDWLNTEAFF. Written as DNA, the CDR3 is TGTGCCAGCAGCCAAGAGGAGACGGACTGGTTGAACACTGAAGCTTTCTTT. J is TRBJ1-1 and V is TRBV14; D ambiguous. V dropped 0 bases and J dropped 0 bases, with 14 bases sitting between them. Germline lookup yields CDR1 SGHDN and CDR2 FVKESK. CDR3 size: 17 residues.

The DNA for the CDR3 is TGTGCCAGTAGTAGAGGAAGAGGAACAGGGTCGAATTCACCCCTCCACTTT. Translation: CASSRGRGTGSNSPLHF. The chain uses TRBV19 and TRBJ1-6; D may be TRBD1 (6 bases). The CDR3 runs 17 residues. Germline V CDR1 and CDR2: LNHDA, SQIVND (reference sequence). Trimming stripped 4 bases from V and 7 bases from J, with 20 bases between.

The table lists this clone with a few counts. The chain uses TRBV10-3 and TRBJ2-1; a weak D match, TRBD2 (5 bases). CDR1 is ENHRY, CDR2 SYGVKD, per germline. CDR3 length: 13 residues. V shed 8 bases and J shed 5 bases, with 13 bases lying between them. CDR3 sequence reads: CAIEGSIHNEQFF. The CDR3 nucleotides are TGTGCCATCGAAGGGAGCATACACAATGAGCAGTTCTTC.

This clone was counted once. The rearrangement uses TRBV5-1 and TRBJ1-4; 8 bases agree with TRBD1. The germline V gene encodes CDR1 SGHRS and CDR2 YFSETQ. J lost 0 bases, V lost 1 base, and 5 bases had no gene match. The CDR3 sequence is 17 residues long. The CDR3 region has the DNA TGCGCCAGCAGCTTGTATCAGGGGGCTTCAACTAATGAAAAACTGTTTTTT. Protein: CASSLYQGASTNEKLFF.

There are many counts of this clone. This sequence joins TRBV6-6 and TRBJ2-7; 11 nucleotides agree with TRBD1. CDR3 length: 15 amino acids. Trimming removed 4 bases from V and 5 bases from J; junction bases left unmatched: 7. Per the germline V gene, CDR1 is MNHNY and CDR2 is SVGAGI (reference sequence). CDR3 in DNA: TGTGCCAGCAGTTTCGGACAGGGGGCCTGGGACGAGCAGTACTTC. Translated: CASSFGQGAWDEQYF.

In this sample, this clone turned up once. CDR3 region: CASSLGANQPQHF. CDR3 nucleotides: TGTGCCAGCAGTCTTGGGGCAAATCAGCCCCAGCATTTT. The gene calls are TRBV7-3 and TRBJ1-5, with D perhaps TRBD1 (5 bases). This CDR3 is 13 amino acids long. Trimming cost V 6 bases and J 4 bases, with 10 bases left between them. Looked up from germline, CDR1 is SGHTA and CDR2 is FQGTGA.

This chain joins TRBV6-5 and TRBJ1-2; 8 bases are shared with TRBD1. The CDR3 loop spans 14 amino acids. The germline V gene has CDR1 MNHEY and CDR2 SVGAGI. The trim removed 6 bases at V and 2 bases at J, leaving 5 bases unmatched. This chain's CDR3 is CASRRQGRNYGYTF. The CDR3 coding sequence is TGTGCCAGCAGGCGACAGGGGAGGAACTATGGCTACACCTTC.

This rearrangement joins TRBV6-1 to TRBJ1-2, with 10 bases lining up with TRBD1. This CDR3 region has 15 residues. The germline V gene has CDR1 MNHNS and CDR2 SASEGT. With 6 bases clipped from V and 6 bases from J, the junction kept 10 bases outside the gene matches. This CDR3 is CASSPSDRGRHGYTF. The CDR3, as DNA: TGTGCCAGCAGCCCGTCGGACAGGGGGAGGCATGGCTACACCTTC.

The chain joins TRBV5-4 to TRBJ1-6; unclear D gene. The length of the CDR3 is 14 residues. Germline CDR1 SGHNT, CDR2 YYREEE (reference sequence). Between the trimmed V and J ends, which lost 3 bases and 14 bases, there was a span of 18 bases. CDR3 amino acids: CASSSILRDPTLHF. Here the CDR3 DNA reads TGTGCCAGCAGCTCAATTTTACGGGATCCCACCCTCCACTTT.